The table lists the clone carrying this T cell receptor beta chain with many counts. Its target is unknown. These data originate in a study of T cells in Graves' hyperthyroidism and ophthalmopathy. Whole-study findings and limits: Most thyroid clonotypes expanded above 0.001 appeared in blood too. Ophthalmopathy was told apart from stable hyperthyroidism by a 13 V-J model.

Clinicians diagnosed patients from clinical symptoms, serum thyroxine and TRAb, thyroid ultrasound and orbital computed tomography. RNA transcripts were the template for amplifying TCR beta CDR3 regions. HTBI primers were used for first-round RT-PCR of the TCR CDR3. MiXCR, applied by TCRdb to the multiplex PCR reads, yields one record per CDR3 protein. The repertoire has around 240,000 distinct CDR3 sequences, less than 20% of them found once; the top ten carry more than 25%. V gave up 0 bases and J gave up 6 bases, with 12 bases separating them. This CDR3 is built from 13 residues. CDR1 is GTSNPN, CDR2 SVGIG, per germline (reference sequence).

The TCR sequence derives from a woman aged 18-29 years with Graves' ophthalmopathy. V usage is TRBV30 and J usage is TRBJ2-7, with D tentatively TRBD2 (6 bases). Specimen: blood. The DNA for the CDR3 is TGTGCCTGGAGTGTAGGTTGGAGGGCCGAGCAGTACTTC. It translates to CAWSVGWRAEQYF.